This T cell receptor beta chain derives from a study of a mutant IDH1 vaccine in newly diagnosed glioma. As for the study in general: Treated patients showed a male proportion of around 62%, a female proportion of 37.5%, and a mean age of 40.4 years. Most patients had received both radiotherapy and temozolomide, the prior options being radiotherapy, temozolomide, or both. The study, taken as a whole, reports: Altogether, 85% to 95% of patients exhibited vaccine-induced immune responses.

Here immunoSEQ multiplex PCR was the method, and the copy in TCRdb shows in-frame clones only, minus some. The table lists 60,000 to 85,000 clones, approximately 85% of them singletons. CDR1 and CDR2 (germline): SQVTM, ANQGSEA. The CDR3 is 13 amino acids. Trimming removed 3 bases from V and 2 bases from J, with 11 bases in between. As for time point: baseline, week 1 (first vaccination visit). Treatment of the sample: pre-vaccination baseline after standard-of-care therapy. Each donor presented with a new WHO grade 3 or 4 astrocytoma that tested IDH1-mutant and showed ATRX loss. Points on this clone: Its antigen is unidentified.

Source: PBMCs, taken from a glioma patient treated with radiotherapy, temozolomide or both. The origin of this receptor is a man aged 50 or older with glioma. V usage is TRBV29-1 and J usage is TRBJ2-7; perhaps TRBD1 as D (6 bases). The CDR3 DNA is TGCAGCGTTGAGGCAGGGGTCGCCTACGAGCAGTACTTC. Protein: CSVEAGVAYEQYF.